This note documents a single TCR beta chain sequence. The table came from immunoSEQ multiplex PCR; TCRdb's copy has only in-frame clones and leaves some out. In the table there are about 22,000 clones, roughly 86% of which are singletons. This entry comes from a study of blood T cell dynamics during melanoma immunotherapy. This CDR3 has 15 amino acids. After removal of 4 bases from V and 4 bases from J, the junction contained 10 bases not matched to a gene. Germline values: CDR1 SGHRS, CDR2 YFSETQ. Time point defined: pre-treatment baseline. The material was blood, obtained from a patient treated with checkpoint blockade. This clonotype originated in a human donor with melanoma. The chain is built from TRBV5-1 and TRBJ1-1, with 7 bases aligning to TRBD1. The CDR3 DNA is TGCGCCAGCAGCCTACAAACAGGGGCGCCCACTGAAGCTTTCTTT. This gives the protein CASSLQTGAPTEAFF. Supplemented by reference TRBV5-1 and TRBJ1-1, the full variable domain reads KAGVTQTPRYLIKTRGQQVTLSCSPISGHRSVSWYQQTPGQGLQFLFEYFSETQRNKGNFPGRFSGRQFSNSRSEMNVSTLELGDSALYLCASSLQTGAPTEAFFGQGTRLTVV.